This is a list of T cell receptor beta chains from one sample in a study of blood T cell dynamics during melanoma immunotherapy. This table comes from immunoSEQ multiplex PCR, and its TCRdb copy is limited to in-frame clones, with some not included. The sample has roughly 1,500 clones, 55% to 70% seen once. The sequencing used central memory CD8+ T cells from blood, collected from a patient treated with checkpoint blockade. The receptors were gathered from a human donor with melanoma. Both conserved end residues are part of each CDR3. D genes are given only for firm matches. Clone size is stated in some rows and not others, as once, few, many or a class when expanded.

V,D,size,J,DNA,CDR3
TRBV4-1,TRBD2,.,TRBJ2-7,TGCGCCAGCAGCCAAAGTACTAGCGGCCGCTCCTACGAGCAGTACTTC,CASSQSTSGRSYEQYF
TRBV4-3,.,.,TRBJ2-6,TGCGCCAGCAGCCAAGATCCGGCAGGCAGCAAAGGGGCCAACGTCCTGACTTTC,CASSQDPAGSKGANVLTF
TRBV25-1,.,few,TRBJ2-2,TGTGCCAGCAGTGAGACCGGGGAGCTGTTTTTT,CASSETGELFF
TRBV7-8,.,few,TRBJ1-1,TGTGCCAGCAGCCCCGGGCAGGGGCGCACTGAAGCTTTCTTT,CASSPGQGRTEAFF
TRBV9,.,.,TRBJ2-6,TGTGCCAGCAGCGTAGCTGGAAGGGTAGATGGGGCCAACGTCCTGACTTTC,CASSVAGRVDGANVLTF
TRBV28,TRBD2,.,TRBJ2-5,TGTGCCAGCAGTCCCACCCTGACTAGCGGGAGGGCCTGGGAGACCCAGTACTTC,CASSPTLTSGRAWETQYF